Given below is one TCR beta chain in context. Generated by immunoSEQ multiplex PCR, the TCRdb table keeps only in-frame clones and is missing some. The repertoire has about 240,000 clones, around 80% of them found once; the top ten carry approximately 3.2%. This sample was taken from a study of blood T cell repertoires in COVID-19. The wider study: The United States, Italy and Spain were the sources of the acute and convalescent COVID-19 samples. Sample material is recorded as cDNA or gDNA derived from T cells, B-cell-depleted T cells, or PBMCs.

With 5 bases removed from V and 0 bases from J, the gap between germline ends came to 11 bases. CDR3 length: 15 amino acids. Germline V gene sequence: CDR1 SGHNT, CDR2 YENEEA. The chain uses TRBV11-3 and TRBJ2-1, with D tentatively TRBD1 (5 bases). Material for sequencing was peripheral blood. This sequence was found in a young woman with acute or convalescent COVID-19. CDR3 sequence reads: CASSPDSASYNEQFF. In DNA form, the CDR3 reads TGTGCCAGCAGCCCCGACAGTGCCTCCTACAATGAGCAGTTCTTC.